This T cell receptor beta chain appears in the sequencing data of a study of shared clonotypes between healthy human individuals. CDR1 is SEHNR and CDR2 is FQNEAQ in the germline V gene (reference sequence). Trimming stripped 3 bases from V and 0 bases from J, with 19 bases between. The CDR3 loop spans 18 amino acids. CD45RO-negative, CCR7-selected cells formed the naive CD8 fraction, which excluded terminally differentiated effector memory CD45RA+ cells. Libraries were prepared by immunoSEQ multiplex PCR; TCRdb keeps only in-frame clonotypes and omits some of them. The sample carries nearly 2 million clones, about 95% recorded once.

The sequence was obtained from a man aged 18-30 years in good health. The sample was naive CD8+ T cells sorted from blood. The chain employs TRBV7-9 and TRBJ2-3, with a possible D match to TRBD1 (7 bases). DNA of the CDR3: TGTGCCAGCAGCTTTGGGGGGAACACAGGGGTGAGCACAGATACGCAGTATTTT. Amino acid sequence: CASSFGGNTGVSTDTQYF.